This T cell receptor beta chain was profiled in a study of tumor-infiltrating lymphocytes in primary liver carcinoma. Unsorted whole blood supplied the RNA, and germline DNA was extracted too. The template, roughly 0.45 ug total RNA, yielded TCR beta cDNA made with a constant-region primer. Researchers made the TCR beta libraries by running three nested multiplex PCR rounds with slightly modified ARM-PCR. The study ran its first two PCR rounds for around 10 cycles each, using TRBV1-TRBV30 forward primers and a C-beta reverse primer. One entry per CDR3 protein results from TCRdb running MiXCR on the multiplex PCR reads. Among about 320,000 distinct CDR3 sequences listed, 50% to 70% were seen once. Germline V lookup: CDR1 SGHRS, CDR2 YFSETQ. CDR3 length: 15 amino acids. V was pared by 4 bases and J by 3 bases, with 14 bases between.

The receptor comes from a man aged 40-49 years with primary liver carcinoma and hepatitis B virus infection. The chain uses TRBV5-1 and TRBJ2-4; D unresolved. Sequenced sample: peripheral blood. Written as DNA, the CDR3 is TGCGCCAGCAGCGCTATAGGGCTGGACAAAAACATTCAGTACTTC. Translation gives CASSAIGLDKNIQYF.